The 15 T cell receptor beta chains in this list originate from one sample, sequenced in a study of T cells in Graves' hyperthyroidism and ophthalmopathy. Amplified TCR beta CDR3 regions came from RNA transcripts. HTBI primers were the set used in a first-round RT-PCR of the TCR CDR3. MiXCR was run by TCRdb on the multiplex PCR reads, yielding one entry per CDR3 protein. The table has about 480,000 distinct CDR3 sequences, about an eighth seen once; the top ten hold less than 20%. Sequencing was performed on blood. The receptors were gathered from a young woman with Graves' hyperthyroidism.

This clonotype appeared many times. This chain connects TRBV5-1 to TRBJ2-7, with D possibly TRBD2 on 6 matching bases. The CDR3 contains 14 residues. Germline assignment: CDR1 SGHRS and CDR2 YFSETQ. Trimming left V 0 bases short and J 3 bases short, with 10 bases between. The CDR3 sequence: CASSLERANYEQYF. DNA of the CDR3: TGCGCCAGCAGCTTGGAGCGGGCGAACTACGAGCAGTACTTC. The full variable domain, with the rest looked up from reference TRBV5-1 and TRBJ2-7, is KAGVTQTPRYLIKTRGQQVTLSCSPISGHRSVSWYQQTPGQGLQFLFEYFSETQRNKGNFPGRFSGRQFSNSRSEMNVSTLELGDSALYLCASSLERANYEQYFGPGTRLTVT.

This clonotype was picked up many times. This chain's CDR3 is CASSGTVGNTEAFF. The CDR3 nucleotides are TGTGCCAGCAGTGGGACAGTTGGGAACACTGAAGCTTTCTTT. J is TRBJ1-1 and V is TRBV3-1; 7 bases line up with TRBD1. Germline CDR1 reads LGHDT; CDR2 reads YNNKEL (reference sequence). CDR3 size: 14 residues. Germline trimming cut 6 bases from V and 1 base from J; bases unmatched to any gene: 5.

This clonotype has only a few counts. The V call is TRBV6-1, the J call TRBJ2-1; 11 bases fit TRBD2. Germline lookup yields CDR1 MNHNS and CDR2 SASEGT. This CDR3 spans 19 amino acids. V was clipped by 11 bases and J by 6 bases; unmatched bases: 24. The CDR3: CAGGGGTSGRWLGANEQFF. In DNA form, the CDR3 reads TGTGCCGGAGGGGGGGGTACTAGCGGGAGATGGTTGGGGGCCAATGAGCAGTTCTTC.

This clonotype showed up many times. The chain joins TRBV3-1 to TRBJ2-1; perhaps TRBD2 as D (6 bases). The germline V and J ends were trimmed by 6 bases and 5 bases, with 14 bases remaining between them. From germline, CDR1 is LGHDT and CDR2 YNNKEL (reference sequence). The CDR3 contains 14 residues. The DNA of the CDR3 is TGTGCCAGCAGGAATACCGGGAGTCACAATGAGCAGTTCTTC. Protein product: CASRNTGSHNEQFF.

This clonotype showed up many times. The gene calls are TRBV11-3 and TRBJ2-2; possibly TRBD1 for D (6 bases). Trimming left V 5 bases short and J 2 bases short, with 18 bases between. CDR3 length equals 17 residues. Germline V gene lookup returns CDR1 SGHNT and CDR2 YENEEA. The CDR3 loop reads CASSVLTGTPNTGELFF. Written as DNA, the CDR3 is TGTGCCAGCAGCGTACTCACCGGGACACCTAACACCGGGGAGCTGTTTTTT.

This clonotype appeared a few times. CDR3 coding DNA: TGCAGCGTTGCCGGACTTTGGCCAGGGACTAGCACAGATACGCAGTATTTT. Its translation: CSVAGLWPGTSTDTQYF. The chain links TRBV29-1 to TRBJ2-3; D may be TRBD2 (6 bases). The germline V gene encodes CDR1 SQVTM and CDR2 ANQGSEA. Trimming cost V 4 bases and J 0 bases, with 20 bases left between them. This CDR3 has 17 residues.

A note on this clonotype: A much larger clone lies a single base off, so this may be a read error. The CDR3 here is CAINELGGTGANEQYF. The CDR3 coding sequence is TGTGCCATCAATGAGTTAGGGGGGACAGGCGCTAACGAGCAGTACTTC. V gene TRBV10-3 combines with J gene TRBJ2-7; TRBD1 matches 8 bases. The CDR3 contains 16 residues. From germline, CDR1 is ENHRY and CDR2 SYGVKD.

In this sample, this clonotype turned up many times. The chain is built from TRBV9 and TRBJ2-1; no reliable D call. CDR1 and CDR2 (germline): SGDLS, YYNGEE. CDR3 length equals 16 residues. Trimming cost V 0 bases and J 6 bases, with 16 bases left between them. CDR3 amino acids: CASSVGPQRGFNEQFF. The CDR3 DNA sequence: TGTGCCAGCAGCGTAGGCCCCCAGCGCGGATTCAATGAGCAGTTCTTC.

The CDR3 DNA reads as TGTGCCAGCAGTGACTTCACTGGGGGGAGCAATCAGCCCCAGCATTTT. This sequence encodes CASSDFTGGSNQPQHF. The rearrangement links TRBV6-1 to TRBJ1-5, with D tentatively TRBD1 (5 bases). Germline V gene lookup returns CDR1 MNHNS and CDR2 SASEGT. V lost 3 bases and J lost 1, with 13 bases in between. The CDR3 has 16 residues.

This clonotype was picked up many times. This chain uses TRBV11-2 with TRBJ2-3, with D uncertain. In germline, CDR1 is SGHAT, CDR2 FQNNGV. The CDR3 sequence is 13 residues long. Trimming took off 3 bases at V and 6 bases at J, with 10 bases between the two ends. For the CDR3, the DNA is TGTGCCAGCAGCTTCTCAAGCTGGGATACGCAGTATTTT. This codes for CASSFSSWDTQYF.

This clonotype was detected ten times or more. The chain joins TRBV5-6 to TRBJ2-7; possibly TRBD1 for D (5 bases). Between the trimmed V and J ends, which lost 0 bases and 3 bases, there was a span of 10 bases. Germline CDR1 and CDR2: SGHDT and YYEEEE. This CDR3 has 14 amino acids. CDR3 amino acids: CASSLEGAGYEQYV. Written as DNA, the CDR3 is TGTGCCAGCAGCTTGGAAGGGGCCGGCTACGAGCAGTACGTC.

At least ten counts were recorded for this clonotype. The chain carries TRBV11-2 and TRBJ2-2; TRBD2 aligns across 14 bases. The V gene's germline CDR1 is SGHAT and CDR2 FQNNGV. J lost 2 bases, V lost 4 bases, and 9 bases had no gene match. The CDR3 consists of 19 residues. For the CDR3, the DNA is TGTGCCAGCAGCTCTCGACTAGCGGGAGGGCCTAGTAACACCGGGGAGCTGTTTTTT. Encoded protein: CASSSRLAGGPSNTGELFF.

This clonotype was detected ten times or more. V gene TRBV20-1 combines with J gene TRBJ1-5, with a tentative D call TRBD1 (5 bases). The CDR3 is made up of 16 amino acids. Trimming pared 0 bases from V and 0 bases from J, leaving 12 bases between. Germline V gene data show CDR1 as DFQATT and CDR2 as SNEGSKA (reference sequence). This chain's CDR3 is CSARDPRAFSNQPQHF. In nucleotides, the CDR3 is TGCAGTGCTAGAGATCCCAGGGCCTTTAGCAATCAGCCCCAGCATTTT.

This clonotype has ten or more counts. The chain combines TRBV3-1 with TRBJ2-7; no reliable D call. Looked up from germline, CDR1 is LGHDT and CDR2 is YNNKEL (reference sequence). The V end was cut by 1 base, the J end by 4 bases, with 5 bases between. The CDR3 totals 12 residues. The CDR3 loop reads CASSQGVYEQYF. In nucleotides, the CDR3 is TGTGCCAGCAGCCAAGGGGTATACGAGCAGTACTTC.

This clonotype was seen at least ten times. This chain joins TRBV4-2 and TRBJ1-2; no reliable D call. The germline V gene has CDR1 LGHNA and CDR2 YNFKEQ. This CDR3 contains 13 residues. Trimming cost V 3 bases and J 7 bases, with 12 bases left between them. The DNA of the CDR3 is TGTGCCAGCAGCCACGGCGATGTTCGTGGCTACACCTTC. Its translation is CASSHGDVRGYTF.